This passage covers 13 T cell receptor beta chains from one sample sequenced in a study of human T cells and chemical hapten exposure. TCRdb processed the RACE reads anew with MiXCR; each CDR3 protein has one entry. Among about 120,000 distinct CDR3 sequences listed, 13% were seen once. Regarding time point: pre-sensitization, week 0. The treatment denotes: therapeutic diphenylcyclopropenone sensitization with weekly scalp DPC. This material consisted of whole blood, taken in connection with sensitization to the hapten diphenylcyclopropenone (DPC). These receptor sequences come from a woman aged 18 to 35 with alopecia areata. Some clones in this sample may be carry-over from other donors' samples.

The J gene is TRBJ2-7, the V gene TRBV27; D not certain. The CDR3 totals 13 residues. V was trimmed by 2 bases and J by 6 bases, leaving 11 bases between them. The germline gives CDR1 MNHEY, CDR2 SMNVEV (reference sequence). The CDR3 reads CASSLNRVGEQYF. The CDR3 DNA sequence: TGTGCCAGCAGTTTAAATAGGGTGGGCGAGCAGTACTTC.

The V and J genes are TRBV19 and TRBJ2-5; D remains ambiguous. CDR1 is LNHDA, CDR2 SQIVND, per germline (reference sequence). The germline V and J ends were trimmed by 6 bases and 0 bases, with 11 bases remaining between them. CDR3 size: 14 residues. The CDR3 spells CASSLGTDQETQYF. As DNA, the CDR3 is TGTGCCAGTAGCCTTGGAACAGACCAAGAGACCCAGTACTTC.

This chain uses TRBV30 with TRBJ1-5; D unresolved. In germline, CDR1 is GTSNPN, CDR2 SVGIG (reference sequence). Trimming removed 0 bases at V and 6 bases at J, with 12 bases between. There are 14 residues in the CDR3. CDR3 amino acids: CAWSVSMAGQPQHF. The CDR3 DNA is TGTGCCTGGAGTGTATCGATGGCCGGTCAGCCCCAGCATTTT.

The rearrangement joins TRBV10-3 to TRBJ2-3; unclear D gene. V lost 6 bases and J 5 bases, leaving 9 bases between the germline ends. Germline CDR1 and CDR2: ENHRY and SYGVKD. This CDR3 is 12 amino acids long. The DNA of the CDR3 is TGTGCCATCAGGGTCCGCGAAGATACGCAGTATTTT. It encodes CAIRVREDTQYF.

This clonotype appeared many times. The V gene is TRBV5-6, the J gene TRBJ1-3, with D possibly being TRBD1 (6 bases). CDR3 length: 15 amino acids. Germline CDR1 and CDR2: SGHDT and YYEEEE. V dropped 0 bases and J dropped 1 base, with 8 bases sitting between them. In DNA form, the CDR3 reads TGTGCCAGCAGCTTGGCGACAGGTTCTGGAAACACCATATATTTT. The encoded protein is CASSLATGSGNTIYF. The entire variable domain, with the rest obtained from reference TRBV5-6 and TRBJ1-3, is as follows: DAGVTQSPTHLIKTRGQQVTLRCSPKSGHDTVSWYQQALGQGPQFIFQYYEEEERQRGNFPDRFSGHQFPNYSSELNVNALLLGDSALYLCASSLATGSGNTIYFGEGSWLTVV.

The rearrangement links TRBV2 to TRBJ2-7; D may be TRBD1 or TRBD2 (6 bases each). Looked up from germline, CDR1 is SNHLY and CDR2 is FYNNEI. V was pared by 6 bases and J by 0 bases, with 9 bases between. The length of the CDR3 is 13 residues. CDR3 loop: CASRGGSSYEQYF. As DNA, the CDR3 is TGTGCCAGCAGGGGGGGCTCCTCCTACGAGCAGTACTTC.

The chain has TRBV28 and TRBJ1-2; 9 bases align to TRBD1. The CDR3 length is 16 residues. Germline V CDR1 and CDR2: MDHEN, SYDVKM. Trimming took 5 bases from V and 4 from J; bases not matched to a gene: 11. The CDR3 DNA reads as TGTGCCAGCAGTCCCTCGATTGGGACAGGGTTCTATGGCTACACCTTC. This translates into CASSPSIGTGFYGYTF.

The chain recombines TRBV6-6 with TRBJ2-1; D not certain. This CDR3 comprises 10 residues. Germline CDR1 MNHNY, CDR2 SVGAGI (reference sequence). V lost 5 bases to trimming and J lost 8 bases, with 4 bases between them. The CDR3, as DNA: TGTGCCAGCAGTGGGTATGAGCAGTTCTTC. As protein: CASSGYEQFF.

V is TRBV10-2 and J is TRBJ2-7; 9 bases map to TRBD1. Trimming took 6 bases from V and 6 from J; bases not matched to a gene: 6. This CDR3 is built from 13 residues. From germline, CDR1 is WSHSY and CDR2 SAAADI. CDR3 sequence (DNA): TGCGCCAGCAGCCGGGACAGGGACTCCGAGCAGTACTTC. Protein: CASSRDRDSEQYF.

This clonotype occurred a few times. The chain employs TRBV7-6 and TRBJ2-2, with D perhaps being TRBD1 or TRBD2 (6 bases each). The CDR3 runs to 16 residues. The germline V and J ends were trimmed by 5 bases and 4 bases, with 17 bases remaining between them. In germline, CDR1 is SGHVS, CDR2 FNYEAQ. DNA of the CDR3: TGTGCCAGCAGCCCCCAGGGCAGGGGAGGCACCGGGGAGCTGTTTTTT. Translation gives CASSPQGRGGTGELFF.

V usage is TRBV7-2 and J usage is TRBJ2-2, with 9 bases that match TRBD1. Germline V gene sequence: CDR1 SGHTA, CDR2 FQGNSA. The V segment lost 5 bases and the J segment 14 bases; nucleotides outside the gene matches: 6. This CDR3 is 12 amino acids long. The CDR3 is CASSQTGGGLFF. The CDR3 bases are TGTGCCAGCAGCCAAACAGGGGGCGGTCTGTTTTTT.

This chain links TRBV5-1 with TRBJ2-1; no definite D call. Germline lookup yields CDR1 SGHRS and CDR2 YFSETQ. V lost 0 bases, J lost 4 bases, and 17 bases lay in between. CDR3 length equals 17 residues. The CDR3 loop reads CASSLAPSGSRYNEQFF. The CDR3 DNA reads TGCGCCAGCAGCTTGGCCCCTTCCGGAAGCCGTTACAATGAGCAGTTCTTC.

This clonotype was detected a few times. The chain is built from TRBV28 and TRBJ2-1; D call uncertain. V was trimmed by 6 bases and J by 15 bases, leaving 27 bases between them. Germline CDR1 MDHEN, CDR2 SYDVKM. CDR3 length: 15 amino acids. CDR3 DNA sequence: TGTGCCAGCAGAACCACCCCTCACCCCTCCTCCCCCGGGTTCTTC. Protein sequence: CASRTTPHPSSPGFF.